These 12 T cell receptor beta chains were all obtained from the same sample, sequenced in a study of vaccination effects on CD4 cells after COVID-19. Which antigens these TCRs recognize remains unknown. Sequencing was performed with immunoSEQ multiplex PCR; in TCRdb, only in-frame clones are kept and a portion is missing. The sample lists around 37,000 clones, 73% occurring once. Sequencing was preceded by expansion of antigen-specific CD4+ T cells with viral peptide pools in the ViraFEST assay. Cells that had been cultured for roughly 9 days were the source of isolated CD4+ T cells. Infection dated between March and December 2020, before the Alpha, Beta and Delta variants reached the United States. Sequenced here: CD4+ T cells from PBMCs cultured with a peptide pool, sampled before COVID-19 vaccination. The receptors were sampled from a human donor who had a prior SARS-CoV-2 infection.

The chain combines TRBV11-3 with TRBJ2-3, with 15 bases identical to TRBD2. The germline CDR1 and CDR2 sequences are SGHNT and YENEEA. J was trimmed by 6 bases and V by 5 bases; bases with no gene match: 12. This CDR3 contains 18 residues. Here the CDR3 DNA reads TGTGCCAGCAGCCGGCGGACTAGCGGGAGGGCCCGGTCGGATACGCAGTATTTT. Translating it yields CASSRRTSGRARSDTQYF.

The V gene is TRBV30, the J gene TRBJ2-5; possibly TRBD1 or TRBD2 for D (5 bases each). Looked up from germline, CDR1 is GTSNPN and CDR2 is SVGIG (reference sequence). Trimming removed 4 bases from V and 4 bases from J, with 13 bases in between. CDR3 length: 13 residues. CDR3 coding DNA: TGTGCCTGGACATGGGGGTTAGGAGAGACCCAGTACTTC. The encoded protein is CAWTWGLGETQYF.

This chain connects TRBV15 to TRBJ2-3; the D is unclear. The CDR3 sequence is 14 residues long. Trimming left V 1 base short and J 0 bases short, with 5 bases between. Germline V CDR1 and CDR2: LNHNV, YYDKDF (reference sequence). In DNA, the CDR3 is TGTGCCACCAGCAGAGTCCCTAGCACAGATACGCAGTATTTT. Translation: CATSRVPSTDTQYF. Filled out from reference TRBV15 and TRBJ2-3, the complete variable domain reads DAMVIQNPRYQVTQFGKPVTLSCSQTLNHNVMYWYQQKSSQAPKLLFHYYDKDFNNEADTPDNFQSRRPNTSFCFLDIRSPGLGDTAMYLCATSRVPSTDTQYFGPGTRLTVL.

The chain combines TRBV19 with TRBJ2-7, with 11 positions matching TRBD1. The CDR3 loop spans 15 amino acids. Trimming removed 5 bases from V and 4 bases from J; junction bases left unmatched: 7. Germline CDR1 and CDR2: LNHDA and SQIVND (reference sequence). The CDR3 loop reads CASSYPGTGGYEQYF. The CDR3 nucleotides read TGTGCCAGTAGTTACCCCGGGACAGGGGGTTACGAGCAGTACTTC.

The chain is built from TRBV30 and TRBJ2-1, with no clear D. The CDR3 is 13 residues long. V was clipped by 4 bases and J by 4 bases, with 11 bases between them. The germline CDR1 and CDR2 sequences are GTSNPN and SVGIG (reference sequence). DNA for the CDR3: TGTGCCTGGATACGGAAGAATTACAATGAGCAGTTCTTC. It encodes CAWIRKNYNEQFF.

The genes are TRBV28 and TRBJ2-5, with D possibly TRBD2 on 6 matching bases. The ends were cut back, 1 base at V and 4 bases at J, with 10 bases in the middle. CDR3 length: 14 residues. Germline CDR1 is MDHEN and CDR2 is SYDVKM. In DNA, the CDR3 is TGTGCCAGCAGTTTATTGTGGGGAGGAGAGACCCAGTACTTC. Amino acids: CASSLLWGGETQYF.

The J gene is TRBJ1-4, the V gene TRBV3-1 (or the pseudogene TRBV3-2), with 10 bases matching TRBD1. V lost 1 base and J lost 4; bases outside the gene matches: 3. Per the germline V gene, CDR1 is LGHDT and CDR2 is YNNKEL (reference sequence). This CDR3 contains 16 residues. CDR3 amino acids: CASSQAWTGGNEKLFF. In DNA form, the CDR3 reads TGTGCCAGCAGCCAAGCGTGGACAGGGGGTAATGAAAAACTGTTTTTT.

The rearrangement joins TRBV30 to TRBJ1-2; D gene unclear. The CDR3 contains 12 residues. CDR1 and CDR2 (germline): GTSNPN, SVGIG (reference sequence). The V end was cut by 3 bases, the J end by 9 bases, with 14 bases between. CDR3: CAWRVLRTRYTF. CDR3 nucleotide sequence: TGTGCCTGGAGAGTATTAAGGACCCGCTACACCTTC.

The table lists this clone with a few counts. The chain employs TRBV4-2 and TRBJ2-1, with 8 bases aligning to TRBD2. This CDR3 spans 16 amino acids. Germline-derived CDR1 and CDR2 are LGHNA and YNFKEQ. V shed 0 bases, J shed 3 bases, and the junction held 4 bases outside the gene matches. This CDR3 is CASSQESAGGYNEQFF. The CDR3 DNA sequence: TGTGCCAGCAGCCAAGAGTCTGCGGGAGGCTACAATGAGCAGTTCTTC.

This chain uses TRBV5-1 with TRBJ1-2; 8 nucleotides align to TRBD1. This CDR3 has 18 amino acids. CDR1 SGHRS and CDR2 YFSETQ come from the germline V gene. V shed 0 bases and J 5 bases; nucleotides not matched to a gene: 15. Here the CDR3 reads CASSLGNRGTFGGYGYTF. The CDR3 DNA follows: TGCGCCAGCAGCTTGGGTAACAGGGGGACGTTTGGAGGGTATGGCTACACCTTC.

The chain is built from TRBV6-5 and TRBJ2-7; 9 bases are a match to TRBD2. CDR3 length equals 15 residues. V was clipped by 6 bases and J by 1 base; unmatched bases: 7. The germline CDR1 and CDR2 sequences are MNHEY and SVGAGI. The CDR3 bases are TGTGCCAGCAGCAGGGCGGGGGGGCGATCCTACGAGCAGTACTTC. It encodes CASSRAGGRSYEQYF.

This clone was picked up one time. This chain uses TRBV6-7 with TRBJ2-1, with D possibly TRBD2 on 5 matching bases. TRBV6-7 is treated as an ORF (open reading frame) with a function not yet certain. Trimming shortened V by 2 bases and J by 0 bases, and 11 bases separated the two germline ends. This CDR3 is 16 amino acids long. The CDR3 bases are TGTGCCAGCAGTTACCCATCCGGGATCTCCTACAATGAGCAGTTCTTC. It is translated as CASSYPSGISYNEQFF.